These 32 T cell receptor beta chains share one sample of origin, sequenced in a study of blood T cell repertoires in COVID-19. The protocol was immunoSEQ multiplex PCR, while the TCRdb copy is restricted to in-frame clones and leaves out a portion. The data hold a few hundred thousand clones, with just under 90% observed a single time. The specimen sequenced was peripheral blood. The receptors stem from a woman in her fifties or sixties with COVID-19, enrolled during active disease.

The rearrangement uses TRBV27 and TRBJ2-7; 10 bases map to TRBD1. The CDR3 extends over 14 amino acids. CDR1 is MNHEY and CDR2 is SMNVEV in the germline V gene (reference sequence). Losses at the gene ends were 3 bases for V and 6 bases for J; bases not matched to a gene: 5. This CDR3 reads CASSFRDRGREQYF. As DNA, the CDR3 is TGTGCCAGCAGTTTTCGGGACAGGGGTCGCGAGCAGTACTTC.

The chain is built from TRBV11-2 and TRBJ2-3, with 14 positions matching TRBD2. The V segment lost 5 bases and the J segment 3 bases; nucleotides outside the gene matches: 7. CDR3 length: 17 residues. Germline CDR1 SGHAT, CDR2 FQNNGV. The CDR3 DNA sequence: TGTGCCAGCAGCAAGGGGACTAGCGGGAGTAATACAGATACGCAGTATTTT. As protein: CASSKGTSGSNTDTQYF.

This sequence joins TRBV18 and TRBJ2-1; 9 bases match TRBD2. Unmatched junction bases numbered 11, after V lost 2 bases and J lost 9 bases. The CDR3 covers 16 residues. Germline V gene sequence: CDR1 KGHSH, CDR2 LQKENI. The chain's CDR3 is CASSPRIAGGPAEQFF. The CDR3 nucleotides read TGTGCCAGCTCACCAAGGATTGCGGGAGGGCCCGCTGAGCAGTTCTTC.

J is TRBJ1-5 and V is TRBV6-5, with D unresolved. Germline lookup yields CDR1 MNHEY and CDR2 SVGAGI. CDR3 length equals 15 residues. Between the trimmed V and J ends, which lost 6 bases and 6 bases, there was a span of 18 bases. CDR3 loop: CASSHAGDLSQPQHF. CDR3 sequence (DNA): TGTGCCAGCAGCCACGCCGGGGATCTGAGTCAGCCCCAGCATTTT.

This clone is a singleton in its sample. The V gene is TRBV6-5, the J gene TRBJ2-3; tentative D call: TRBD2 (7 bases). The germline V gene has CDR1 MNHEY and CDR2 SVGAGI. Trimming pared 5 bases from V and 5 bases from J, leaving 14 bases between. The CDR3 contains 14 residues. CDR3 region: CASSQGRGRDTQYF. The CDR3 nucleotides read TGTGCCAGCAGTCAGGGGAGGGGAAGAGATACGCAGTATTTT.

The V gene is TRBV15, the J gene TRBJ2-3, with a possible D match to TRBD2 (5 bases). The CDR3 has 16 residues. V gave up 0 bases and J gave up 3 bases, with 13 bases separating them. CDR1 and CDR2 from the germline V gene are LNHNV and YYDKDF (reference sequence). In nucleotides, the CDR3 is TGTGCCACCAGCAGAGATAAGAGGGAGTGGACAGATACGCAGTATTTT. Translated, it gives CATSRDKREWTDTQYF.

This chain joins TRBV23-1 and TRBJ2-7; TRBD2 matches 13 bases. TRBV23-1 is assigned to the ORF class and has an uncertain function. This CDR3 is 17 amino acids long. The junction had 14 bases not matched to a gene; V was cut back by 6 bases and J by 6 bases. This CDR3 reads CASRLKGLAGAVSEQYF. In DNA, the CDR3 is TGCGCCAGCAGACTTAAAGGACTAGCGGGAGCAGTCAGCGAGCAGTACTTC.

This chain uses TRBV11-3 with TRBJ2-1; 13 positions match TRBD2. V trimming: 5 bases; J trimming: 0 bases; junction bases outside the gene matches: 4. Germline V gene lookup returns CDR1 SGHNT and CDR2 YENEEA. CDR3 length equals 17 residues. The CDR3 spells CASSRTSGRGSYNEQFF. In DNA, the CDR3 is TGTGCCAGCAGCCGGACTAGCGGGAGAGGCTCCTACAATGAGCAGTTCTTC.

In this sample, this clone turned up a few times. The chain is built from TRBV7-9 and TRBJ2-1; D remains ambiguous. Germline V gene data show CDR1 as SEHNR and CDR2 as FQNEAQ (reference sequence). V shed 5 bases and J shed 0 bases, with 11 bases lying between them. This CDR3 contains 15 residues. CDR3 sequence reads: CASSTRRSSYNEQFF. The CDR3, as DNA: TGTGCCAGCAGCACTCGACGGAGCTCCTACAATGAGCAGTTCTTC.

This clone came up a few times. The gene calls are TRBV5-1 and TRBJ2-5; 7 bases fit TRBD2. This CDR3 has 16 amino acids. V shed 1 base and J 5 bases; nucleotides not matched to a gene: 11. Germline V gives CDR1 SGHRS, CDR2 YFSETQ. The CDR3 coding sequence is TGCGCCAGCAGCTTGTCGGCGGGAGTTCGAGGCGAGACCCAGTACTTC. Translated: CASSLSAGVRGETQYF.

This chain connects TRBV24-1 to TRBJ2-3; 10 bases fit TRBD1. V dropped 4 bases and J dropped 1; count of bases not matched to a gene: 7. The CDR3 extends over 17 amino acids. Germline V gene lookup returns CDR1 KGHDR and CDR2 SFDVKD. The CDR3 nucleotides are TGTGCCACCAGTGACCCTTCGACAGGGGGCGGCACAGATACGCAGTATTTT. It specifies CATSDPSTGGGTDTQYF.

V gene TRBV4-1 combines with J gene TRBJ1-2; unclear D gene. V dropped 1 base and J dropped 3 bases, with 9 bases sitting between them. The CDR3 loop spans 14 amino acids. Germline-derived CDR1 and CDR2 are MGHRA and YSYEKL. CDR3 coding DNA: TGCGCCAGCAGCCAAGGGCAGCGGGACTATGGCTACACCTTC. Protein product: CASSQGQRDYGYTF.

The chain is built from TRBV19 and TRBJ2-5; D possibly corresponds to TRBD2 (7 bases). V was pared by 1 base and J by 2 bases, with 14 bases between. The CDR3 loop spans 16 amino acids. Germline V gives CDR1 LNHDA, CDR2 SQIVND (reference sequence). The CDR3 nucleotides are TGTGCCAGTAGTATAGGGGCGGGGGCAGGGCAAGAGACCCAGTACTTC. Protein: CASSIGAGAGQETQYF.

The chain carries TRBV11-2 and TRBJ1-2, with 8 nucleotides matching TRBD1. In germline, CDR1 is SGHAT, CDR2 FQNNGV. The CDR3 is made up of 15 amino acids. V lost 1 base, J lost 7 bases, and 8 bases stayed unmatched. CDR3 region: CASSLVRTGIGGYTF. CDR3 sequence (DNA): TGTGCCAGCAGCTTAGTGAGGACAGGGATAGGTGGCTACACCTTC.

CDR3 residues: CASSPGLAGGQETQYF. The CDR3 DNA reads as TGTGCCAGCTCACCGGGACTAGCGGGAGGCCAAGAGACCCAGTACTTC. The rearrangement joins TRBV18 to TRBJ2-5; 15 bases line up with TRBD2. Looked up from germline, CDR1 is KGHSH and CDR2 is LQKENI. V lost 3 bases, J lost 1 base, and 0 bases stayed unmatched. The CDR3 loop spans 16 amino acids. Looking up the rest from reference TRBV18 and TRBJ2-5 gives the full variable domain: NAGVMQNPRHLVRRRGQEARLRCSPMKGHSHVYWYRQLPEEGLKFMVYLQKENIIDESGMPKERFSAEFPKEGPSILRIQQVVRGDSAAYFCASSPGLAGGQETQYFGPGTRLLVL.

The chain has TRBV19 and TRBJ1-2; D unresolved. The length of the CDR3 is 15 residues. Germline V gene data show CDR1 as LNHDA and CDR2 as SQIVND (reference sequence). The V end lost 7 bases, the J end lost 0 bases, and 15 bases lay between the germline ends. The CDR3 loop reads CASISGHPANYGYTF. The CDR3 DNA sequence: TGTGCCAGTATAAGTGGGCACCCCGCTAACTATGGCTACACCTTC.

This clone came up once. The chain uses TRBV5-4 and TRBJ1-1; D may be TRBD1 (6 bases). Trimming shortened V by 10 bases and J by 4 bases, and 14 bases separated the two germline ends. CDR1 and CDR2 (germline): SGHNT, YYREEE (reference sequence). The CDR3 extends over 12 amino acids. CDR3 bases: TGTGCCTGCATGACAGGATTCACTGAAGCTTTCTTT. This codes for CACMTGFTEAFF. Using reference TRBV5-4 and TRBJ1-1 for the parts outside the CDR3, the full variable domain is ETGVTQSPTHLIKTRGQQVTLRCSSQSGHNTVSWYQQALGQGPQFIFQYYREEENGRGNFPPRFSGLQFPNYSSELNVNALELDDSALYLCACMTGFTEAFFGQGTRLTVV.

The J gene is TRBJ2-3, the V gene TRBV7-9, with D maybe TRBD1 (6 bases). CDR1 and CDR2 from the germline V gene are SEHNR and FQNEAQ (reference sequence). The ends were cut back, 10 bases at V and 4 bases at J, with 21 bases in the middle. The CDR3 is 15 residues long. CDR3 region: CAIAPKGEKSDTQYF. CDR3 bases: TGTGCCATCGCCCCGAAGGGGGAAAAGTCAGATACGCAGTATTTT.

This clone showed up just a few times. This chain connects TRBV25-1 to TRBJ1-2, with 7 positions matching TRBD1. The CDR3 is 13 amino acids. The germline gives CDR1 MGHDK, CDR2 SYGVNS. The V gene end was trimmed by 8 bases and the J gene end by 3 bases; junction bases not matched to a gene: 6. The CDR3, as DNA: TGTGCCAGCTCGGGACAGCTATACTATGGCTACACCTTC. It yields the protein CASSGQLYYGYTF.

The rearrangement joins TRBV28 to TRBJ2-1, with 7 bases aligning to TRBD1. Losses at the gene ends were 4 bases for V and 0 bases for J; bases not matched to a gene: 9. CDR1 and CDR2 from the germline V gene are MDHEN and SYDVKM. The CDR3 spans 17 residues. This chain's CDR3 is CASSYLTGWSSYNEQFF. CDR3 DNA: TGTGCCAGCAGTTACTTGACAGGGTGGAGCTCCTACAATGAGCAGTTCTTC.

This clone was seen only once. The V and J genes are TRBV2 and TRBJ1-4; the D gene is possibly TRBD1 (6 bases). Germline CDR1 is SNHLY and CDR2 is FYNNEI. CDR3 size: 15 residues. V lost 7 bases and J 7 bases, leaving 19 bases between the germline ends. Here the CDR3 DNA reads TGTGCCAGCACATATACGACAGGTGGGGCTGAAAAACTGTTTTTT. Its protein is CASTYTTGGAEKLFF.

The chain combines TRBV14 with TRBJ2-7, with D possibly TRBD2 on 6 matching bases. The CDR3 is 18 residues long. V dropped 3 bases and J dropped 0 bases, with 21 bases sitting between them. The germline CDR1 and CDR2 sequences are SGHDN and FVKESK. CDR3 loop: CASSHSGTLAGPSYEQYF. CDR3 in DNA: TGTGCCAGCAGCCATTCAGGAACCTTGGCGGGGCCCTCCTACGAGCAGTACTTC.

V usage is TRBV2 and J usage is TRBJ2-1, with D possibly matching TRBD1 (5 bases). The CDR3 is 11 amino acids. CDR1 and CDR2 (germline): SNHLY, FYNNEI. V was clipped by 4 bases and J by 7 bases, with 5 bases between them. The CDR3 loop reads CASSGQNEQFF. In DNA, the CDR3 is TGTGCCAGCAGTGGACAGAATGAGCAGTTCTTC.

The J gene is TRBJ1-3, the V gene TRBV30; possibly TRBD1 for D (6 bases). Germline-derived CDR1 and CDR2 are GTSNPN and SVGIG (reference sequence). The CDR3 consists of 14 residues. Between the trimmed V and J ends, which lost 2 bases and 0 bases, there was a span of 8 bases. The CDR3 is CAWSLQGSGNTIYF. CDR3 nucleotide sequence: TGTGCCTGGAGTCTACAGGGCTCTGGAAACACCATATATTTT.

The chain uses TRBV11-2 and TRBJ1-2, with D perhaps matching TRBD1 (5 bases). There are 17 residues in the CDR3. The V and J ends lost 2 bases and 4 bases respectively, with 20 bases between them. CDR1 and CDR2 from the germline V gene are SGHAT and FQNNGV. The DNA of the CDR3 is TGTGCCAGCAGCTTATCCTCTCGGGGGAGACCGACCTATGGCTACACCTTC. Translation: CASSLSSRGRPTYGYTF. Drawing the rest from reference TRBV11-2 and TRBJ1-2, the complete variable domain is EAGVAQSPRYKIIEKRQSVAFWCNPISGHATLYWYQQILGQGPKLLIQFQNNGVVDDSQLPKDRFSAERLKGVDSTLKIQPAKLEDSAVYLCASSLSSRGRPTYGYTFGSGTRLTVV.

The J gene is TRBJ2-7, the V gene TRBV29-1, with TRBD2 matching over 14 bases. CDR3 length: 15 amino acids. The germline V gene has CDR1 SQVTM and CDR2 ANQGSEA. J gave up 3 bases and V 4 bases, and 5 bases lay outside the gene matches. The CDR3 is CSVAFGTSGSYEQYF. As DNA, the CDR3 is TGCAGCGTTGCATTTGGGACTAGCGGGAGCTACGAGCAGTACTTC.

J is TRBJ2-1 and V is TRBV11-2, with 7 bases fitting TRBD2. CDR3 size: 15 residues. The junction had 10 bases not matched to a gene; V was cut back by 5 bases and J by 6 bases. CDR1 SGHAT and CDR2 FQNNGV come from the germline V gene. The CDR3 DNA sequence: TGTGCCAGCAGCAGTCCTAGCGGCTACCTCAATGAGCAGTTCTTC. The encoded protein is CASSSPSGYLNEQFF.

The chain uses TRBV24-1 and TRBJ2-2; D is ambiguous. The V end lost 3 bases, the J end lost 5 bases, and 12 bases lay between the germline ends. The CDR3 runs 15 residues. Germline CDR1 and CDR2: KGHDR and SFDVKD. CDR3 sequence: CATSDPTTQTGELFF. CDR3 in DNA: TGTGCCACCAGTGATCCGACGACTCAAACCGGGGAGCTGTTTTTT.

This sequence joins TRBV9 and TRBJ1-1, with unresolved D. Trimming took off 0 bases at V and 8 bases at J, with 8 bases between the two ends. The CDR3 has 12 amino acids. CDR1 and CDR2 (germline): SGDLS, YYNGEE. This CDR3 is CASSVDGEEAFF. CDR3 bases: TGTGCCAGCAGCGTAGACGGGGAGGAAGCTTTCTTT.

The J gene is TRBJ2-1, the V gene TRBV19; a weak D match, TRBD2 (6 bases). This CDR3 region has 14 residues. Trimming pared 5 bases from V and 3 bases from J, leaving 11 bases between. Germline CDR1 reads LNHDA; CDR2 reads SQIVND (reference sequence). The CDR3: CASSWGGGYNEQFF. In nucleotides, the CDR3 is TGTGCCAGTAGTTGGGGAGGTGGCTACAATGAGCAGTTCTTC.

This chain links TRBV7-9 with TRBJ1-6; TRBD1 matches at 8 bases. The CDR3 has 16 residues. Trimming cost V 7 bases and J 3 bases; bases outside gene matches: 8. Germline values: CDR1 SEHNR, CDR2 FQNEAQ (reference sequence). The DNA of the CDR3 is TGTGCCAGCAAGACGGACAGGGCTTTCTATAATTCACCCCTCCACTTT. It codes for CASKTDRAFYNSPLHF.

The rearrangement joins TRBV19 to TRBJ1-2; maybe TRBD1 (5 bases). The germline CDR1 and CDR2 sequences are LNHDA and SQIVND (reference sequence). The CDR3 is 13 amino acids. V was trimmed by 6 bases and J by 8 bases, leaving 16 bases between them. In DNA form, the CDR3 reads TGTGCCAGTAGCGACCGGGGGTTTGAGGGCTACACCTTC. Translating it yields CASSDRGFEGYTF.